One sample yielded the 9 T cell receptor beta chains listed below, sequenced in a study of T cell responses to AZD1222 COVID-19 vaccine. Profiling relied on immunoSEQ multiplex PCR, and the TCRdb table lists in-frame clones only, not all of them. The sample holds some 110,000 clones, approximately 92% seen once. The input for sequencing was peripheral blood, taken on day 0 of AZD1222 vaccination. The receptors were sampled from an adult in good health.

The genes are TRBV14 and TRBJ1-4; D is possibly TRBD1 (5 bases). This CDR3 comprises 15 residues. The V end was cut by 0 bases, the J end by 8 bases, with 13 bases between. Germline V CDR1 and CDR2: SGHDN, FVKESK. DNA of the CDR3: TGTGCCAGCAGCCAAGATTGGGGGGGTCGGGAAAAACTGTTTTTT. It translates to CASSQDWGGREKLFF.

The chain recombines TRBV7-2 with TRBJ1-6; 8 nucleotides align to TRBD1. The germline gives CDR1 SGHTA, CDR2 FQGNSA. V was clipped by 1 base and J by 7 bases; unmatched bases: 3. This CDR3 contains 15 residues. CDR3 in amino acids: CASSLGDRRNSPLHF. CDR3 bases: TGTGCCAGCAGCTTAGGGGACAGGCGGAATTCACCCCTCCACTTT.

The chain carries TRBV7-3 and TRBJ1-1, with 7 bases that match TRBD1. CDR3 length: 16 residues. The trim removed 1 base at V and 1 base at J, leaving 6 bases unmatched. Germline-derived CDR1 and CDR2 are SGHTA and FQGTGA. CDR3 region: CASSLKGRGTNTEAFF. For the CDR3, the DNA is TGTGCCAGCAGCTTAAAGGGCAGGGGGACGAACACTGAAGCTTTCTTT.

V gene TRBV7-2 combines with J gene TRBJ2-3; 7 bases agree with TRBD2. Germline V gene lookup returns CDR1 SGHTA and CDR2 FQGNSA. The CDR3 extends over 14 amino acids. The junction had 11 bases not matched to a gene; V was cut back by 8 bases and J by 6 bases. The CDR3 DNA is TGTGCCAGCCGACAAGCGGGGTTGGTCGATACGCAGTATTTT. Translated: CASRQAGLVDTQYF. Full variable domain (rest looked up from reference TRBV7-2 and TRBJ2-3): GAGVSQSPSNKVTEKGKDVELRCDPISGHTALYWYRQSLGQGLEFLIYFQGNSAPDKSGLPSDRFSAERTGGSVSTLTIQRTQQEDSAVYLCASRQAGLVDTQYFGPGTRLTVL.

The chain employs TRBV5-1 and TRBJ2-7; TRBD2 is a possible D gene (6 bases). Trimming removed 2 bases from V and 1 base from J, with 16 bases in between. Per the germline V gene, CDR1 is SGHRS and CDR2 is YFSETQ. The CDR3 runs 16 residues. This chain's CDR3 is CASSFGRSGTSYEQYF. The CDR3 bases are TGCGCCAGCAGCTTTGGCCGTAGCGGTACTTCCTACGAGCAGTACTTC.

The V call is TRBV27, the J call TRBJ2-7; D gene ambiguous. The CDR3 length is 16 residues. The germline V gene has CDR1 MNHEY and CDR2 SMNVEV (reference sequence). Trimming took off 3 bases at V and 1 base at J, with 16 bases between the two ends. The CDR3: CASSLRSSVASYEQYF. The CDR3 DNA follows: TGTGCCAGCAGTTTGAGGTCCAGCGTAGCTTCCTACGAGCAGTACTTC.

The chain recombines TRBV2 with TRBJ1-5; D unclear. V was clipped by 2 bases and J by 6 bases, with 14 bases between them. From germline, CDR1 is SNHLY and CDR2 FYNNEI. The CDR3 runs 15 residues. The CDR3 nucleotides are TGTGCCAGCAGTGAATCCCGGTCCGGCGGTCAGCCCCAGCATTTT. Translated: CASSESRSGGQPQHF.

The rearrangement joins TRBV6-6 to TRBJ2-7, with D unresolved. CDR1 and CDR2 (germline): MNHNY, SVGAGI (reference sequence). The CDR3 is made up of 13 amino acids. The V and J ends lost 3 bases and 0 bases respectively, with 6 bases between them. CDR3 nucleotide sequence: TGTGCCAGCAGTTATTCCCGCTCCTACGAGCAGTACTTC. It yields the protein CASSYSRSYEQYF.

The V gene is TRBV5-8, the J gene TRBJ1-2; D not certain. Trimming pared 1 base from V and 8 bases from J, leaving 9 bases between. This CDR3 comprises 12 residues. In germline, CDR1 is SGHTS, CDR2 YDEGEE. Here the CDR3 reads CASSLYGSGYTF. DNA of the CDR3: TGTGCCAGCAGCTTGTACGGCTCCGGCTACACCTTC. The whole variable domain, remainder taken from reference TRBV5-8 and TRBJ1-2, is EAGVTQSPTHLIKTRGQQATLRCSPISGHTSVYWYQQALGLGLQFLLWYDEGEERNRGNFPPRFSGRQFPNYSSELNVNALELEDSALYLCASSLYGSGYTFGSGTRLTVV.